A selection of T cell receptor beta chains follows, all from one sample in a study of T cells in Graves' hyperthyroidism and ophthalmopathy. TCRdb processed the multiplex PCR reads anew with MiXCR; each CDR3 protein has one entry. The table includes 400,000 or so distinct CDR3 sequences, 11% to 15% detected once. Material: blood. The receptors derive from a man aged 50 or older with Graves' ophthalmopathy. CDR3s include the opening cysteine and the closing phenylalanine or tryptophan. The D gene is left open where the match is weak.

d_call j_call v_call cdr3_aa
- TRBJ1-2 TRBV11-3 CASSLGTDGYTF
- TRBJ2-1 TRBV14 CASSQDIPVHEQFF
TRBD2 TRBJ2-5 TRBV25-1 CASSDLLAGGIETQYF
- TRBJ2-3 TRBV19 CASSTPTKSTDTQYF
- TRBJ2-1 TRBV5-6 CASSLRGGSYNEQFF
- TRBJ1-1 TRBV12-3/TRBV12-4 CASSTGENTEAFF
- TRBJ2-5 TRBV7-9 CAGSLSGQKQETQYF
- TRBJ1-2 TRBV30 CASWTDNYGYTF
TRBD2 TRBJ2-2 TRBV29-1 CSVDTSGTSGRTGELFF
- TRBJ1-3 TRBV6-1 CASSDEIRSGNTIYF
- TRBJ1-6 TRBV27 CASSFSSSRGSPLHF
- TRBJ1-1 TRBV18 CASSPLDKNTEAFF
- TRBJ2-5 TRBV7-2 CASSIRSGAETQYF
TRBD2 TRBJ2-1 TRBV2 CASSQASGRGGAEQFF
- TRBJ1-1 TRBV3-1 CASSAQITSNTEAFF
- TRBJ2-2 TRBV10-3 CAISEWGSGTGELFF
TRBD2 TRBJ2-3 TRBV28 CASSTTSGRVDTQYF
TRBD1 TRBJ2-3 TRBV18 CASSLRDRLTDTQYF
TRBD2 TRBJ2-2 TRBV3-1 CASSQGDFGLADGELFF
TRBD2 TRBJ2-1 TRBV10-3 CAISTTSGRRNEQFF
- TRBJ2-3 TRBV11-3 CASRLSPGQGRTDTQYF
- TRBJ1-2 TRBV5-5 CASSPAVTNGYTF
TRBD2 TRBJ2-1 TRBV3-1 CASSQDVAGPYNEQFF
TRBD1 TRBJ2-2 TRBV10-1 CASSGPGGSGELFF